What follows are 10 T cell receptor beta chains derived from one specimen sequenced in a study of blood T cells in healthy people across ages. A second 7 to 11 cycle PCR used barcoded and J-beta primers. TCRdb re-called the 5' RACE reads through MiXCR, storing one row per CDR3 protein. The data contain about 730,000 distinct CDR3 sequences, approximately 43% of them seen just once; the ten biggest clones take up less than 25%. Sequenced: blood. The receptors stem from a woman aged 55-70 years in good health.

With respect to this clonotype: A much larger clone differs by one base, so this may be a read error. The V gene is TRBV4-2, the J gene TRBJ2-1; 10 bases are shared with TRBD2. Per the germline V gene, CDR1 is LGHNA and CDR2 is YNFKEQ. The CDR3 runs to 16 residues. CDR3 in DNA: TGTGCCGGCAGCCCGAGTGAGCGGGGGGGCAAAAATGAGCAGTTCTTC. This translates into CAGSPSERGGKNEQFF.

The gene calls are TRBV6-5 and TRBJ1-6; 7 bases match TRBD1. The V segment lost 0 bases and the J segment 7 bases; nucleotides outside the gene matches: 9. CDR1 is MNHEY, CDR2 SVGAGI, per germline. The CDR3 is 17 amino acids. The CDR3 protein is CASSYSSTSGGNSPLHF. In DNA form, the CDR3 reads TGTGCCAGCAGTTACTCGAGTACGTCAGGGGGGAATTCACCCCTCCACTTT.

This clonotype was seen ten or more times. The CDR3: CASSQERGEQYF. The CDR3 coding sequence is TGTGCCAGCAGCCAGGAGCGTGGCGAGCAGTACTTC. The chain is built from TRBV11-2 and TRBJ2-7; D uncertain. Germline V CDR1 and CDR2: SGHAT, FQNNGV. CDR3 size: 12 residues. Trimming stripped 5 bases from V and 6 bases from J, with 11 bases between.

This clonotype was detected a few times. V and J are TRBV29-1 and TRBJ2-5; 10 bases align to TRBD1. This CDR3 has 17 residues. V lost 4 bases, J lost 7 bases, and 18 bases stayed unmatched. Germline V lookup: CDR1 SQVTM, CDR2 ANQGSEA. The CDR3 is CSVVKPGQGPSRWTQYF. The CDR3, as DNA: TGCAGCGTTGTCAAGCCGGGACAGGGGCCTTCCAGATGGACCCAGTACTTC.

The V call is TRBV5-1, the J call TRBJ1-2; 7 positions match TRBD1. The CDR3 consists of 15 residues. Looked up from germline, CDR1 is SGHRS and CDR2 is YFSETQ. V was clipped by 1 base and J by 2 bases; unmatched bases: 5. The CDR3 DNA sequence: TGCGCCAGCAGCTTGAGTTTGGGACAGAACTATGGCTACACCTTC. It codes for CASSLSLGQNYGYTF.

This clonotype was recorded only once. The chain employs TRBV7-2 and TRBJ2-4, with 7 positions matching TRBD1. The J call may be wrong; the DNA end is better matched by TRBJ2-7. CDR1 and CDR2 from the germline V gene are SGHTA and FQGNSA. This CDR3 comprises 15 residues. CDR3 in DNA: TGTGCCAGCAGCTTAATTATGGGACAGTACTACGAGCAGTACTTC. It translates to CASSLIMGQYYEQYF.

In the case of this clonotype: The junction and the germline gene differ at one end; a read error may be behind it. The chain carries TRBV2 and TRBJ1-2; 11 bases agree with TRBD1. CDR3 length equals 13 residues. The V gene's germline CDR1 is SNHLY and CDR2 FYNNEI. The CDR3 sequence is CAGRGQGARGYTF. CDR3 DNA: TGTGCCGGCAGAGGACAGGGGGCACGGGGCTACACCTTC.

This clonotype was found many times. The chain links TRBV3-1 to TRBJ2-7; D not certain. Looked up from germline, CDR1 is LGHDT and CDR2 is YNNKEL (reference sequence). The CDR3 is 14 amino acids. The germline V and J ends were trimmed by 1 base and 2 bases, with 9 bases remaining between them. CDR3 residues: CASSQGQTPYEQYF. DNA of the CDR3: TGTGCCAGCAGCCAAGGGCAGACCCCCTACGAGCAGTACTTC.

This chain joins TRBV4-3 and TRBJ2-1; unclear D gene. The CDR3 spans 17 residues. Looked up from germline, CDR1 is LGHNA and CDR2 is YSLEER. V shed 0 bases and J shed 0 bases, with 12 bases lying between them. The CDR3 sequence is CASSQEPREASYNEQFF. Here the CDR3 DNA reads TGCGCCAGCAGCCAAGAACCGCGTGAAGCCTCCTACAATGAGCAGTTCTTC.

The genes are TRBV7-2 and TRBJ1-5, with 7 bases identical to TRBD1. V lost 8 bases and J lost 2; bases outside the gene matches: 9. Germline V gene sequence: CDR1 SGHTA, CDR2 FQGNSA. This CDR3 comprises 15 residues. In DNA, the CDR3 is TGTGCCAGCCAACAGGGGTTAGGGGGCAATCAGCCCCAGCATTTT. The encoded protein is CASQQGLGGNQPQHF.